These 3 T cell receptor beta chains originate from one sample sequenced in a study of T cells in Graves' hyperthyroidism and ophthalmopathy. RNA transcripts served as the template for amplifying TCR beta CDR3 regions. First-round RT-PCR targeting the TCR CDR3 was performed with the HTBI primer set. TCRdb recomputed calls from the multiplex PCR reads with MiXCR, one row per CDR3 protein. Of approximately 870,000 distinct CDR3 sequences detected, 35% to 40% appear once; the ten largest clones hold 8.9%. The sequenced material came from blood. The source of these receptors is a man aged 18 to 35 with Graves' hyperthyroidism.

The CDR3 here is CASSEGGTGRAAEAFF. The CDR3 bases are TGTGCCAGCAGTGAAGGGGGGACAGGGAGGGCCGCTGAAGCTTTCTTT. The V gene is TRBV2, the J gene TRBJ1-1, with 9 bases identical to TRBD1. CDR1 is SNHLY, CDR2 FYNNEI, per germline. V trimming: 1 base; J trimming: 6 bases; junction bases outside the gene matches: 9. The CDR3 is made up of 16 amino acids.

The chain recombines TRBV9 with TRBJ2-7; the D call may be TRBD1 or TRBD2 (6 bases each). CDR3 length equals 14 residues. The V gene's germline CDR1 is SGDLS and CDR2 YYNGEE. With 7 bases removed from V and 5 bases from J, the gap between germline ends came to 19 bases. The DNA for the CDR3 is TGTGCCAGCGGGTCCCCGCTGGGGGGCGACGAGCAGTACTTC. Translation: CASGSPLGGDEQYF.

This clonotype appeared a few times. The J gene is TRBJ1-1, the V gene TRBV7-2, with 9 bases that match TRBD1. The CDR3 is 14 residues long. The V gene's germline CDR1 is SGHTA and CDR2 FQGNSA. Trimming cost V 5 bases and J 11 bases; bases outside gene matches: 12. CDR3 region: CASSPSVDRGLAFF. The DNA of the CDR3 is TGTGCCAGCAGCCCGTCCGTGGACAGGGGATTGGCTTTCTTT. The whole variable domain, remainder taken from reference TRBV7-2 and TRBJ1-1, is GAGVSQSPSNKVTEKGKDVELRCDPISGHTALYWYRQSLGQGLEFLIYFQGNSAPDKSGLPSDRFSAERTGGSVSTLTIQRTQQEDSAVYLCASSPSVDRGLAFFGQGTRLTVV.